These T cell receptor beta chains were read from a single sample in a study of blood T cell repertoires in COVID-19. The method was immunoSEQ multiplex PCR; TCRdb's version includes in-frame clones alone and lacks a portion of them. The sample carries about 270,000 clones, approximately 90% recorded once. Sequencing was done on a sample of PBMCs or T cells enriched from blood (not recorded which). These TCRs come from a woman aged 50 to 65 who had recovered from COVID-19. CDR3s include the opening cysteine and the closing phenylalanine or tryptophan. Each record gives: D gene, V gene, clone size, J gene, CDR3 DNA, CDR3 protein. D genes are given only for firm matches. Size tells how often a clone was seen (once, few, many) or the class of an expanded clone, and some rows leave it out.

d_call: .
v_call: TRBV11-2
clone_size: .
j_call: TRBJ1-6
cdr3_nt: TGTGCCAGCAGCTTAGCGGTCGGTGGCTCCTATAATTCACCCCTCCACTTT
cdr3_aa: CASSLAVGGSYNSPLHF

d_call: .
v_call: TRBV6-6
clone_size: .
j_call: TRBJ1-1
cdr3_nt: TGTGCCAGCAGTCGAACAGGGTGGTACGACCATGACACTGAAGCTTTCTTT
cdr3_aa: CASSRTGWYDHDTEAFF

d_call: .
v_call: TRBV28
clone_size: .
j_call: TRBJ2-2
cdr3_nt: TGTGCCAGCAGTTTCAGGGGACGGGATCCCGGGGAGCTGTTTTTT
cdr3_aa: CASSFRGRDPGELFF

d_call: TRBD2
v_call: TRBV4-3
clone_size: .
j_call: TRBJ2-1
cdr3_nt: TGCGCCAGCAGCCAAGTTTCCCTCGGGACTAAGTACAATGAGCAGTTCTTC
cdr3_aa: CASSQVSLGTKYNEQFF

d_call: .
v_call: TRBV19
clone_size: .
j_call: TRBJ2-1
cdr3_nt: TGTGCCAGTAGTATAGGAGGCGGAAGCTCCTACAATGAGCAGTTCTTC
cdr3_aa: CASSIGGGSSYNEQFF

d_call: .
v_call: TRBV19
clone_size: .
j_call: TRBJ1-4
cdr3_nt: TGTGCCAGTAGTATTCGAGGGCGGGAAGAAAAACTGTTTTTT
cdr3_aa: CASSIRGREEKLFF

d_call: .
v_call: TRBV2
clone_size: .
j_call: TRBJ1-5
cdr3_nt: TGTGCCAGCAGTAAAGGTCAAAGCAATCAGCCCCAGCATTTT
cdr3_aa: CASSKGQSNQPQHF

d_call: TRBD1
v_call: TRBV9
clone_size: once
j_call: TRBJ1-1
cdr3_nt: TGTGCCAGCAGCGTAGGGTCGACAGGGAGCACTGAAGCTTTCTTT
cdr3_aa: CASSVGSTGSTEAFF

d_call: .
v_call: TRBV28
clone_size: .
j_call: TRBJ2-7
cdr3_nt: TGTGCCAGCAAAACAAAAGGGGTGAGCTACGAGCAGTACTTC
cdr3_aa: CASKTKGVSYEQYF

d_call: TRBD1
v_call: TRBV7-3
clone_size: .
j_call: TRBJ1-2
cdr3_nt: TGTGCCAGCAGCCCCGGGACAGGGGCGGGCTACACCTTC
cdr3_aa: CASSPGTGAGYTF

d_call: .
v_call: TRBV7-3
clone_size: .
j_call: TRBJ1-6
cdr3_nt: TGTGCCAGCAGCTTACAGCCAGGCCCTGCTTGGACCCTCCACTTT
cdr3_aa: CASSLQPGPAWTLHF

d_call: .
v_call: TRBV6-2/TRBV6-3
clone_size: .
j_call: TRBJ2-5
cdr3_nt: TGTGCCAGCAGTGAGATCGCCGAGTCAACTAGTGGAGAAGAGACCCAGTACTTC
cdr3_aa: CASSEIAESTSGEETQYF

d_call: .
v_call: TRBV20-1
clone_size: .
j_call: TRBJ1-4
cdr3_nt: TGCAGTGCTAGTGTTACGTACAGGCCTAATGAAAAACTGTTTTTT
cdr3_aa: CSASVTYRPNEKLFF

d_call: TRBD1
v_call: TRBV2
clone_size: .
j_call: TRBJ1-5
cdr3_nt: TGTGCCAGCAGCGCGGACAGGGACAATCAGCCCCAGCATTTT
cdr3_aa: CASSADRDNQPQHF

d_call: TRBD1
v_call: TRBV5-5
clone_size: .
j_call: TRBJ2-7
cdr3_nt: TGTGCCAGCAGCTCGAACAGGGGAAGCTCCTACGAGCAGTACTTC
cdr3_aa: CASSSNRGSSYEQYF

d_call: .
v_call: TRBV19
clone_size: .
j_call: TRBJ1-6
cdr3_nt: TGTGCCAGTAAAGAAAAGGGGATTTCACCCCTCCACTTT
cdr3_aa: CASKEKGISPLHF

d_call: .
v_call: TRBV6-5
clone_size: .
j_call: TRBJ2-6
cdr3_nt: TGTGCCAGCAGCCAGGGCTCTGGGGCCAACGTCCTGACTTTC
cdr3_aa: CASSQGSGANVLTF

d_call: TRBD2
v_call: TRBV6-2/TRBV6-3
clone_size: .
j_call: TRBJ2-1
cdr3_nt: TGTGCCAGCAGTTATGGGAGGACTAGGGGCTACAATGAGCAGTTCTTC
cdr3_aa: CASSYGRTRGYNEQFF

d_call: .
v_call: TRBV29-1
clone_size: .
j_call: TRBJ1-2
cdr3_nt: TGCAGCGTTGAAGAGGAAAGCCAGGCGCTCTATGGCTACACCTTC
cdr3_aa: CSVEEESQALYGYTF

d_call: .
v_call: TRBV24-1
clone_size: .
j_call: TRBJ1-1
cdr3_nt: TGTGCCACCGAGGGGGGGGATCCCGGGCGAGCTTTCTTT
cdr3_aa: CATEGGDPGRAFF

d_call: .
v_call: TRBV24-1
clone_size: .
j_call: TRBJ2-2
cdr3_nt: TGTGCCACCGCGGAGGGAAGGGCCGGGGAGCTGTTTTTT
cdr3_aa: CATAEGRAGELFF

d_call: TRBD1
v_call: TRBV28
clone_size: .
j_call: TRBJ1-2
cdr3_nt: TGTGCCAGCAGGACAGGGAATGGCTACACCTTC
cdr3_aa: CASRTGNGYTF

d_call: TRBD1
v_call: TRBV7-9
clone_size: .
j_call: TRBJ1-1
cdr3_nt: TGTGCCAGCAGCTTAGGGTCGACAGGGGGCTACACTGAAGCTTTCTTT
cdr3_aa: CASSLGSTGGYTEAFF

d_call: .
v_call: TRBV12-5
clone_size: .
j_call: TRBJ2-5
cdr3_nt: TGTGCTAGTGGTTTGGGCGGGGCCCCGGGCCAAGAGACCCAGTACTTC
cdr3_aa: CASGLGGAPGQETQYF

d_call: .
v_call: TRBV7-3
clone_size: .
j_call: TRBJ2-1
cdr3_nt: TGTGCCAGCAGCTTCGATCGCAGCTCCTACAATGAGCAGTTCTTC
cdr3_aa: CASSFDRSSYNEQFF

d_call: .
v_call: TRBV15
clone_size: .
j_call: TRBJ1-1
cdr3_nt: TGTGCCACCAGCAGAGACCCTAACAGGGCTGAAGCTTTCTTT
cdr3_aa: CATSRDPNRAEAFF

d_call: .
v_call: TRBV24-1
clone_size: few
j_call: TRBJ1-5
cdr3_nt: TGTGCCACCAGTGATGCTACAGCTAGGGGTAGCAATCAGCCCCAGCATTTT
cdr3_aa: CATSDATARGSNQPQHF

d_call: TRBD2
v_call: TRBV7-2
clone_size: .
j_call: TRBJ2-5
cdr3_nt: TGTGCCAGCAGCCCAACCGTGGGGGGGGAGACCCAGTACTTC
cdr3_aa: CASSPTVGGETQYF

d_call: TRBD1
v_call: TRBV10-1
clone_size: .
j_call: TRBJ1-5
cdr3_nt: TGCGCCAGCAGTGCGACAGGGAATCAGCCCCAGCATTTT
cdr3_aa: CASSATGNQPQHF

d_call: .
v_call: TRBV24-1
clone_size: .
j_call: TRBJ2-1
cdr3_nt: TGTGCCACCAGTCTAGCTGGCTACAATGAGCAGTTCTTC
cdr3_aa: CATSLAGYNEQFF

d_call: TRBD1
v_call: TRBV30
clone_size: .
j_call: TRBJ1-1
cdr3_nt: TGTGCCTGGAGTGCGGACAGGGGCTATTCCTTGGGAGCTTTCTTT
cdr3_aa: CAWSADRGYSLGAFF

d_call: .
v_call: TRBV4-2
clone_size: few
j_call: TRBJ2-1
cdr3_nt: TGTGCCAGCAGCCAAGATGACGACTCGAGCTCCTACAATGAGCAGTTCTTC
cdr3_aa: CASSQDDDSSSYNEQFF

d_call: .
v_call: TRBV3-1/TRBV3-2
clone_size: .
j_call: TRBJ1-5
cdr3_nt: TGTGCCAGCAGCCATTCCGGGTATCCCTATCAGCCCCAGCATTTT
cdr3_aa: CASSHSGYPYQPQHF

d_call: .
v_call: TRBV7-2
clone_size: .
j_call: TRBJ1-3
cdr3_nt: TGTGCCAGCGGCGTGGGGGCGGACTCTGGAAACACCATATATTTT
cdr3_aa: CASGVGADSGNTIYF

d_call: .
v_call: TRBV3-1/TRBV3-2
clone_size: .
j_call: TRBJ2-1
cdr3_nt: TGTGCCAGCAGCCGAAAGAACGTGGCAGAGCAGTTCTTC
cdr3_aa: CASSRKNVAEQFF

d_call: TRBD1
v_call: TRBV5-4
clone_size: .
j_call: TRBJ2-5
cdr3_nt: TGTGCCAGCAGCTTGAAGCTGACAGGGGACCTCCCGGAGACCCAGTACTTC
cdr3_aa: CASSLKLTGDLPETQYF

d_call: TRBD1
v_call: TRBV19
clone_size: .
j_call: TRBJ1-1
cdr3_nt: TGTGCCAGTAGTATCCGAACCACAGGGGCCACTGAAGCTTTCTTT
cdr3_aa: CASSIRTTGATEAFF

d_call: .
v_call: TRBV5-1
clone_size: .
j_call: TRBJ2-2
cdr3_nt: TGCGCCAGCAGCTTGGTACCAGGGGGGCTTGGCACCGGGGAGCTGTTTTTT
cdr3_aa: CASSLVPGGLGTGELFF

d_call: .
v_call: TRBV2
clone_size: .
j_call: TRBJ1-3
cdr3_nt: TGTGCCAGGGGGCTATCAACTGGAAACACCATATATTTT
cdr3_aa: CARGLSTGNTIYF

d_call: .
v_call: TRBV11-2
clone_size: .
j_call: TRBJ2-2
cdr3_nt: TGTGCCAGCAGCTTGACTCTAGCGACCGGGGAGCTGTTTTTT
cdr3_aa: CASSLTLATGELFF

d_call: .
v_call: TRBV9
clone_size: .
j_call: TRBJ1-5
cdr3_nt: TGTGCCAGCAGCGTAGGACCTAGTAGTCGGCAGCCCCAGCATTTT
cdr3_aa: CASSVGPSSRQPQHF

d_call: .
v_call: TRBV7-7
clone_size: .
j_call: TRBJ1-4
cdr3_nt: TGTGCTAGCAGTTCCTCCAGGAATGAAAAACTGTTTTTT
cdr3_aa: CASSSSRNEKLFF

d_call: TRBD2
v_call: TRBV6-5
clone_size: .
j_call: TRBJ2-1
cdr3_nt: TGTGCCAGCAGAGCGGGAGTTGAGCAGTTCTTC
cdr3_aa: CASRAGVEQFF

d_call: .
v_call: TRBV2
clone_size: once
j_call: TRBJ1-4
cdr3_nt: TGTGCCAGCAGTGAAGGGCAGGGCCAAAGGGATGAAAAACTGTTTTTT
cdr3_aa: CASSEGQGQRDEKLFF

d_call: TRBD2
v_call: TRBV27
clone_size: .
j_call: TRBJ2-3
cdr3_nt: TGTGCCAGCAGTAAACTAGCGGGAAGAGATACGCAGTATTTT
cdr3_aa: CASSKLAGRDTQYF

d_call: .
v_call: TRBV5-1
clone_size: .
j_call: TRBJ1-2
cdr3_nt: TGCGCCAGCAGCTTGGAGCGCGCTAACTATGGCTACACCTTC
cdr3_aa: CASSLERANYGYTF